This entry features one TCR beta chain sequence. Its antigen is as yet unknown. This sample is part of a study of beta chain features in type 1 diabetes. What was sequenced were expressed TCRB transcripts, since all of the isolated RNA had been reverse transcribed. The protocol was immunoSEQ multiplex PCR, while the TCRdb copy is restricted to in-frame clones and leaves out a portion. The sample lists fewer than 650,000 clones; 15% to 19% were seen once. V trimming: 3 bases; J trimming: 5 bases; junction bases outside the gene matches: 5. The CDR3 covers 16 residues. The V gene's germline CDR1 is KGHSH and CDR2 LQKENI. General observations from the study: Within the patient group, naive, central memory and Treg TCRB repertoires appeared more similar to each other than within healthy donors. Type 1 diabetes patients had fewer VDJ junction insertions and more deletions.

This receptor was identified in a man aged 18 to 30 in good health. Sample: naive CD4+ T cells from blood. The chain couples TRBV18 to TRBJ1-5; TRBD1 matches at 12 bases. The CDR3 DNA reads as TGTGCCAGCTCACCGCTCGGGACAGGGGGCCATCAGCCCCAGCATTTT. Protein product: CASSPLGTGGHQPQHF.